This T cell receptor beta chain came from a study of CD8 T cells in ankylosing spondylitis. Researchers built TCR beta libraries using quantitative 5'-RACE with molecular barcodes. TCRdb reprocessed the 5' RACE reads with MiXCR, giving one entry per CDR3 protein. The profile shows fewer than 250,000 distinct CDR3 sequences, about 10% of them singletons. With respect to this clonotype: A much larger clone differs by one base, so this may be a read error.

The sequence derives from a male donor with ankylosing spondylitis or in good health (not recorded which). Input material: blood, either unsorted or a sorted T cell fraction (not recorded which).

CDR3 coding DNA: TGTGCCAGCAGTGAAGGACAGGGATTCGCCGGGGAGCTGTTTTTT. As protein: CASSEGQGFAGELFF. This rearrangement joins TRBV2 to TRBJ2-2, with 7 bases identical to TRBD1. The CDR3 consists of 15 residues. Trimming cost V 1 base and J 6 bases; bases outside gene matches: 5. Germline V lookup: CDR1 SNHLY, CDR2 FYNNEI.